Listed here are 15 T cell receptor beta chains from one sample, sequenced in a study of early T cells in non-severe SARS-CoV-2 infection. TCRdb processed the 5' RACE reads anew with MiXCR; each CDR3 protein has one entry. The sample lists around 72,000 distinct CDR3 sequences, around 10% occurring once. The source material was whole blood, sampled at baseline. These receptors were taken from an adult who was a healthcare worker with PCR-confirmed SARS-CoV-2 infection or an uninfected control (not recorded which).

This clonotype was counted at least ten times. The V call is TRBV13, the J call TRBJ1-5; 8 bases match TRBD1. Germline CDR1 PRHDT, CDR2 FYEKMQ (reference sequence). This CDR3 is 14 amino acids long. The trim removed 4 bases at V and 2 bases at J, leaving 1 base unmatched. CDR3 protein: CASSSDRGNQPQHF. CDR3 DNA: TGTGCCAGCAGCTCGGACAGGGGCAATCAGCCCCAGCATTTT.

Comments on this clonotype: The junction departs from the called germline gene at one end, perhaps through a read error. V is TRBV7-9 and J is TRBJ1-3; no firm D call. The CDR3 covers 14 residues. Germline V lookup: CDR1 SEHNR, CDR2 FQNEAQ (reference sequence). The CDR3 DNA sequence: TGTGCCAGCAGGAGTCTCTCGCCTGGAAACACTATATATTTT. Translated, it gives CASRSLSPGNTIYF.

The table lists this clonotype with many counts. The chain carries TRBV3-1 and TRBJ1-4; no firm D call. Trimming left V 2 bases short and J 14 bases short, with 18 bases between. Germline lookup yields CDR1 LGHDT and CDR2 YNNKEL (reference sequence). This CDR3 spans 14 amino acids. The CDR3 reads CASSQLRDGGNLFF. In nucleotides, the CDR3 is TGTGCCAGCAGCCAACTCCGGGATGGAGGGAACCTGTTTTTT.

The chain uses TRBV19 and TRBJ2-7; the match to TRBD1 covers 7 bases. The ends lost 6 bases at V and 5 bases at J; junction bases unmatched: 7. CDR1 is LNHDA, CDR2 SQIVND, per germline (reference sequence). CDR3 length: 13 amino acids. The CDR3 sequence: CASRNDRDHEQYF. Written as DNA, the CDR3 is TGTGCCAGTAGAAACGACAGGGACCACGAGCAGTACTTC.

This clonotype was counted at least ten times. V gene TRBV29-1 combines with J gene TRBJ2-7; D perhaps matches TRBD2 (6 bases). There are 12 residues in the CDR3. The V and J ends lost 3 bases and 7 bases respectively, with 13 bases between them. Germline CDR1 is SQVTM and CDR2 is ANQGSEA. CDR3 sequence: CSVEEGWGEQYF. The CDR3 DNA follows: TGCAGCGTTGAGGAGGGTTGGGGAGAGCAGTACTTC.

This clonotype was detected only a few times. The chain is built from TRBV5-1 and TRBJ1-1; D may be TRBD1 (5 bases). The germline V gene encodes CDR1 SGHRS and CDR2 YFSETQ. Trimming took 4 bases from V and 4 from J, leaving 14 bases between them. This CDR3 contains 14 residues. CDR3 amino acids: CASSPIDSSTEAFF. In DNA, the CDR3 is TGCGCCAGCAGCCCCATAGACAGCTCCACTGAAGCTTTCTTT.

J is TRBJ2-1 and V is TRBV16; D unclear. The CDR3 spans 13 residues. Looked up from germline, CDR1 is KGHSY and CDR2 is FQNENV. Trimming pared 0 bases from V and 9 bases from J, leaving 9 bases between. CDR3 in amino acids: CASSQSEVGEQFF. The CDR3 DNA reads TGTGCCAGCAGCCAATCGGAAGTGGGTGAGCAGTTCTTC.

In this sample, this clonotype turned up a few times. This chain joins TRBV12-3 or TRBV12-4 and TRBJ2-5; 11 nucleotides agree with TRBD2. The CDR3 is 15 residues long. Trimming removed 5 bases from V and 2 bases from J; junction bases left unmatched: 4. Written as DNA, the CDR3 is TGTGCCAGCAGTCCCATAGCGGGGGGGCAAGAGACCCAGTACTTC. Its translation is CASSPIAGGQETQYF.

This clonotype was seen repeatedly, ten times or more. The chain combines TRBV6-1 with TRBJ2-3; 11 bases fit TRBD2. CDR1 MNHNS and CDR2 SASEGT come from the germline V gene. V shed 2 bases, J shed 6 bases, and the junction held 7 bases outside the gene matches. There are 16 residues in the CDR3. CDR3 in DNA: TGTGCCAGCAGTGAATGGCTAGCGGGGGGAATGGATACGCAGTATTTT. It codes for CASSEWLAGGMDTQYF.

The CDR3 sequence: CASSSAGGYEQYF. CDR3 sequence (DNA): TGCGCCAGCAGCTCCGCGGGGGGTTACGAGCAGTACTTC. V and J are TRBV5-1 and TRBJ2-7; 8 bases match TRBD2. The CDR3 is made up of 13 amino acids. The germline gives CDR1 SGHRS, CDR2 YFSETQ. V lost 3 bases, J lost 4 bases, and 3 bases stayed unmatched.

This clonotype has a count of ten or more. The CDR3 loop reads CASSIASGINEQFF. The DNA for the CDR3 is TGTGCCAGCAGTATAGCTAGCGGGATCAATGAGCAGTTCTTC. The chain couples TRBV2 to TRBJ2-1, with 9 bases matching TRBD2. The CDR3 runs 14 residues. V was clipped by 5 bases and J by 6 bases; unmatched bases: 5. Germline assignment: CDR1 SNHLY and CDR2 FYNNEI.

This clonotype was found a few times. This rearrangement joins TRBV6-2 or TRBV6-3 to TRBJ1-1, with a tentative D call TRBD1 (6 bases). CDR1 and CDR2 from the germline V gene are MNHEY and SVGEGT. Trimming took off 2 bases at V and 6 bases at J, with 10 bases between the two ends. This CDR3 has 13 residues. The CDR3 is CASSYRGGPEAFF. DNA for the CDR3: TGTGCCAGCAGTTACCGCGGGGGCCCTGAAGCTTTCTTT.

This clonotype has ten or more counts. This chain uses TRBV27 with TRBJ2-2; 10 bases map to TRBD2. V trimming: 7 bases; J trimming: 2 bases; junction bases outside the gene matches: 4. Germline lookup yields CDR1 MNHEY and CDR2 SMNVEV (reference sequence). CDR3 length: 15 residues. The CDR3 reads CASNSGGYNTGELFF. The CDR3 nucleotides are TGTGCCAGCAATAGCGGGGGGTATAACACCGGGGAGCTGTTTTTT.

This clonotype came up many times. This sequence joins TRBV9 and TRBJ2-7, with D perhaps matching TRBD2 (6 bases). Germline V gene data show CDR1 as SGDLS and CDR2 as YYNGEE. V was cut by 0 bases and J by 1 base, with 8 bases left in between. The CDR3 length is 14 residues. CDR3 loop: CASSVAGESYEQYF. CDR3 nucleotides: TGTGCCAGCAGCGTAGCGGGGGAGTCCTACGAGCAGTACTTC.

This clonotype occurred many times. V and J are TRBV6-5 and TRBJ1-1; 7 nucleotides align to TRBD1. V gave up 5 bases and J gave up 4 bases; unmatched junction bases: 13. CDR1 and CDR2 (germline): MNHEY, SVGAGI. The CDR3 contains 16 residues. The CDR3 bases are TGTGCCAGCAGTCCAAGGCGACAGGGCCTTGGCACTGAAGCTTTCTTT. It specifies CASSPRRQGLGTEAFF.